The 12 T cell receptor beta chains given below trace back to one sample, sequenced in a study of T-cell reconstitution after alpha-beta-depleted transplantation in children. This sample's TCRbeta library carried unique molecular identifier barcodes. Via MiXCR, TCRdb re-called the PCR reads, giving one row per CDR3 protein. The sample carries some 43,000 distinct CDR3 sequences, roughly 8.7% recorded once. Sequenced here: PBMCs, mostly from graft donor cells, sampled 60 days after TCRalphabeta/CD19-depleted stem cell transplant. The receptors come from a male patient aged 2-9 years who had a stem cell transplant for chronic granulomatous disease, so the T cells may come from the graft donor.

This clonotype was picked up a small number of times. CDR3 nucleotide sequence: TGTGCCAGCAGCCGACCCTTAGCGGGAGTCGGGCGGTGGGAGCTGTTTTTT. It codes for CASSRPLAGVGRWELFF. This rearrangement joins TRBV7-2 to TRBJ2-2; 9 nucleotides line up with TRBD2. The germline gives CDR1 SGHTA, CDR2 FQGNSA. The length of the CDR3 is 17 residues. V lost 5 bases to trimming and J lost 9 bases; unmatched junction nucleotides: 16.

The chain combines TRBV10-1 with TRBJ2-1; D is perhaps TRBD2 (8 bases). Germline assignment: CDR1 WNHNN and CDR2 SYGVQD (reference sequence). Trimming took 1 base from V and 9 from J, leaving 16 bases between them. The CDR3 has 15 amino acids. In DNA form, the CDR3 reads TGCGCCAGCAGTGAGTTTAGACAGGGACTAGGTGAGCAGTTCTTC. It translates to CASSEFRQGLGEQFF.

This clonotype has ten or more counts. The genes are TRBV5-1 and TRBJ1-3; the D gene is possibly TRBD1 (6 bases). V lost 4 bases, J lost 2 bases, and 19 bases lay in between. The CDR3 totals 17 residues. CDR1 SGHRS and CDR2 YFSETQ come from the germline V gene. CDR3 sequence: CASSPRTGGLAGNTIYF. CDR3 nucleotide sequence: TGCGCCAGCAGCCCACGAACGGGGGGCCTCGCTGGAAACACCATATATTTT.

This chain links TRBV10-1 with TRBJ2-1, with 9 nucleotides matching TRBD2. CDR3 length: 16 residues. V was clipped by 6 bases and J by 3 bases; unmatched bases: 9. Per the germline V gene, CDR1 is WNHNN and CDR2 is SYGVQD (reference sequence). CDR3 nucleotide sequence: TGCGCCAGCAGCCCCCTGTCTAGCGGGATCTACAATGAGCAGTTCTTC. Its translation is CASSPLSSGIYNEQFF.

This clonotype was counted at least ten times. The chain uses TRBV7-6 and TRBJ2-3; 7 nucleotides match TRBD2. CDR1 and CDR2 (germline): SGHVS, FNYEAQ. V lost 2 bases, J lost 4 bases, and 6 bases stayed unmatched. CDR3 length: 15 amino acids. The CDR3 region is CASSLTGLGADTQYF. DNA of the CDR3: TGTGCCAGCAGCTTAACCGGACTAGGGGCAGATACGCAGTATTTT.

This clonotype was counted ten times or more. V and J are TRBV20-1 and TRBJ1-1; 7 bases align to TRBD1. The CDR3 loop spans 14 amino acids. With 2 bases clipped from V and 1 base from J, the junction kept 4 bases outside the gene matches. Per germline, CDR1 DFQATT and CDR2 SNEGSKA (reference sequence). CDR3 sequence: CSARTGAKNTEAFF. CDR3 in DNA: TGCAGTGCTAGAACAGGGGCCAAGAACACTGAAGCTTTCTTT.

There are many counts of this clonotype. The V and J genes are TRBV20-1 and TRBJ1-5; D remains ambiguous. CDR1 is DFQATT, CDR2 SNEGSKA, per germline (reference sequence). The CDR3 loop spans 15 amino acids. Deletions cut 0 bases from V and 10 bases from J, with 19 bases between. The CDR3 DNA sequence: TGCAGTGCTAGAGATCTTCGGACGGCGGTCGTTCCCCAGCATTTT. Amino acid sequence: CSARDLRTAVVPQHF.

This clonotype was counted at least ten times. The chain couples TRBV6-4 to TRBJ2-3; 11 bases are a match to TRBD2. The CDR3 runs to 15 residues. The germline CDR1 and CDR2 sequences are MRHNA and SNTAGT. Trimming took 4 bases from V and 3 from J; bases not matched to a gene: 3. The chain's CDR3 is CASSVTSGTTDTQYF. The CDR3 DNA reads as TGTGCCAGCAGTGTGACTAGCGGGACAACAGATACGCAGTATTTT.

This clonotype was detected ten times or more. The rearrangement links TRBV7-3 to TRBJ1-1, with a weak D call TRBD1 (6 bases). Trimming shortened V by 4 bases and J by 1 base, and 19 bases separated the two germline ends. The CDR3 is 17 amino acids. CDR1 SGHTA and CDR2 FQGTGA come from the germline V gene. CDR3 protein: CASSSNPPHRANTEAFF. The CDR3 nucleotides read TGTGCCAGCAGCTCCAACCCCCCCCACAGGGCGAACACTGAAGCTTTCTTT.

Ten or more counts support this clonotype. J is TRBJ2-5 and V is TRBV5-1; the D gene is possibly TRBD1 (7 bases). This CDR3 is built from 13 residues. Trimming took off 6 bases at V and 5 bases at J, with 14 bases between the two ends. CDR1 SGHRS and CDR2 YFSETQ come from the germline V gene. CDR3 residues: CASNDQGGETQYF. CDR3 sequence (DNA): TGCGCCAGCAACGACCAGGGGGGCGAGACCCAGTACTTC.

At least ten counts were recorded for this clonotype. This chain connects TRBV6-2 or TRBV6-3 to TRBJ1-2; TRBD1 matches at 10 bases. Looked up from germline, CDR1 is MNHEY and CDR2 is SVGEGT. The junction had 19 bases not matched to a gene; V was cut back by 2 bases and J by 4 bases. This CDR3 has 20 residues. The CDR3 spells CASSYTEYGTGASEGYGYTF. CDR3 nucleotides: TGTGCCAGCAGTTACACGGAGTACGGGACAGGGGCCTCAGAGGGCTATGGCTACACCTTC.

The chain uses TRBV7-2 and TRBJ2-1; 10 bases fit TRBD2. Trimming at V came to 5 bases and at J to 4 bases, leaving 8 bases not matched to a gene. This CDR3 spans 16 amino acids. The germline gives CDR1 SGHTA, CDR2 FQGNSA. This CDR3 is CASSVEGTSAYNEQFF. In DNA, the CDR3 is TGTGCCAGCAGCGTCGAGGGGACTAGCGCTTACAATGAGCAGTTCTTC.